Listed below are T cell receptor beta chains from one sample, sequenced in a study of blood T cell repertoires in COVID-19. Measured with immunoSEQ multiplex PCR; TCRdb has only the in-frame clones, and not every one. The data show 250,000 to 350,000 clones, roughly 89% seen once. The sequenced material came from PBMCs or T cells enriched from blood (not recorded which). The receptors here all came from a woman in her forties or fifties who had been exposed to COVID-19. Both conserved end residues are part of each CDR3. D genes are given only for firm matches. Clone size, where shown, is once, few, many, or a class for clones that have expanded.

cdr3_length	j_call	d_call	clone_size	v_call	cdr3_nt	cdr3_aa
13	TRBJ2-3	NA	NA	TRBV5-4	TGTGCCAGCAGCCCCCGTGACTCGGATACGCAGTATTTT	CASSPRDSDTQYF
15	TRBJ1-5	NA	NA	TRBV5-6	TGTGCCAGCAGCTTGTCGGGAAATAGCAATCAGCCCCAGCATTTT	CASSLSGNSNQPQHF
13	TRBJ1-1	NA	NA	TRBV28	TGTGCCAGCAGTGTCAGCGATCGTCCTGAAGCTTTCTTT	CASSVSDRPEAFF
15	TRBJ2-1	TRBD2	NA	TRBV5-1	TGCGCCAGCACCCGGACTAGCGGGGTGGAGACTGAGCAGTTCTTC	CASTRTSGVETEQFF
14	TRBJ1-1	TRBD1	NA	TRBV7-2	TGTGCCAGCAGCATCCAGGGGGCCGGCACTGAAGCTTTCTTT	CASSIQGAGTEAFF
15	TRBJ1-6	NA	NA	TRBV5-1	TGCGCCAGCAGCCCGGTGACTTTTAATAATTCACCCCTCCACTTT	CASSPVTFNNSPLHF
13	TRBJ2-2	NA	NA	TRBV28	TGTGCCAGCAGGACTCCGAACACCGGGGAGCTGTTTTTT	CASRTPNTGELFF
13	TRBJ1-2	NA	NA	TRBV28	TGTGCCAGCAAGTACGGTGGCGGGCCTGGCTACACCTTC	CASKYGGGPGYTF
17	TRBJ1-4	TRBD1	NA	TRBV4-1	TGCGCCAGCAGCCATCGACAGGGGGGGAAGACTAATGAAAAACTGTTTTTT	CASSHRQGGKTNEKLFF
16	TRBJ2-3	TRBD1	few	TRBV5-6	TGTGCCAGCAGCTTACAGGGGGCCCTTAGCACAGATACGCAGTATTTT	CASSLQGALSTDTQYF
14	TRBJ2-7	TRBD1	NA	TRBV5-4	TGTGCCAGCAGCTTGAGCAGGGGGCATGAAGAGCAGTACTTC	CASSLSRGHEEQYF
14	TRBJ1-1	NA	NA	TRBV2	TGTGCCAGCACAAAGGACAGTTTGAACACTGAAGCTTTCTTT	CASTKDSLNTEAFF
15	TRBJ1-5	NA	NA	TRBV9	TGTGCCAGCAGGGACACAGGGTCCGGCAATCAGCCCCAGCATTTT	CASRDTGSGNQPQHF
16	TRBJ2-5	TRBD2	NA	TRBV5-1	TGCGCCAGCAGCACGAAAGCGGGGGGACGCCAAGAGACCCAGTACTTC	CASSTKAGGRQETQYF
13	TRBJ2-3	NA	few	TRBV4-1	TGCGCCAGCAGCCAGACCCGGAGCCGCAGGCAGTATTTT	CASSQTRSRRQYF
13	TRBJ2-7	NA	NA	TRBV19	TGTGCCAGTAGTACCTCGAAGGGGTGGGAGCAGTACTTC	CASSTSKGWEQYF
12	TRBJ2-1	NA	NA	TRBV3-1/TRBV3-2	TGTGCCAGCAGCCCGCGTGCGGATGAGCAGTTCTTC	CASSPRADEQFF
15	TRBJ1-5	NA	NA	TRBV6-5	TGTGCCAGCAGTCAATTACTACCATTAAATCAGCCCCAGCATTTT	CASSQLLPLNQPQHF
12	TRBJ2-1	NA	NA	TRBV3-1/TRBV3-2	TGTGCCAGCAGTACCCTTAGCCATGAGCAGTTCTTC	CASSTLSHEQFF
16	TRBJ1-5	NA	once	TRBV27	TGTGCCAGCAGTTTAATTGGTACCCTACCCAATCAGCCCCAGCATTTT	CASSLIGTLPNQPQHF
16	TRBJ1-1	NA	NA	TRBV28	TGTGCCAGCAGCCCCGAGGGGGACCCAAAGGTCCCTGAAGCTTTCTTT	CASSPEGDPKVPEAFF
14	TRBJ1-1	TRBD1	NA	TRBV18	TGTGCCAGCTCACCAGGACAGGGTAACGGTGAAGCTTTCTTT	CASSPGQGNGEAFF
15	TRBJ2-1	TRBD1	NA	TRBV19	TGTGCCAGTAGGAACGACAGGGACCGTCGGACTGAGCAGTTCTTC	CASRNDRDRRTEQFF
13	TRBJ1-2	NA	once	TRBV11-2	TGTGCCAGCAGCGCGCGGGAACCAATGGGCTACACCTTC	CASSAREPMGYTF
15	TRBJ2-7	NA	NA	TRBV28	TGTGCCAGCAGTTTAGCGGGGGGACAGATCTACGAGCAGTACTTC	CASSLAGGQIYEQYF
16	TRBJ1-3	TRBD1	NA	TRBV9	TGTGCCAGCAGCGCGCGGACAGGGGTGTTCGGAAACACCATATATTTT	CASSARTGVFGNTIYF
13	TRBJ2-1	TRBD1	NA	TRBV9	TGTGCCAGCAGCGTAGCGGCACAGGGGGAGCAGTTCTTC	CASSVAAQGEQFF
15	TRBJ2-7	TRBD1	NA	TRBV7-7	TGTGCTAGCAGCCAAGGACAGGGGATCTCCTACGAGCAGTACTTC	CASSQGQGISYEQYF
14	TRBJ1-3	NA	NA	TRBV5-1	TGCGCCAGCAGAGGTTCAGGGGAAGGAAACACCATATATTTT	CASRGSGEGNTIYF
17	TRBJ2-1	TRBD2	NA	TRBV15	TGTGCCACCAGCCGCGGGACTAGCGGGGTTCGGTACAATGAGCAGTTCTTC	CATSRGTSGVRYNEQFF
14	TRBJ2-7	TRBD1	few	TRBV11-1	TGTGCCAGCAGCTCCTGGGACAGGGGCTACGAGCAGTACTTC	CASSSWDRGYEQYF
15	TRBJ2-2	TRBD1	NA	TRBV5-1	TGCGCCAGCAGCCGGGACAGTGCCGACACCGGGGAGCTGTTTTTT	CASSRDSADTGELFF
13	TRBJ2-2	TRBD1	NA	TRBV5-1	TGCGCCAGCAGCGAAGGGACAGTCGGGGAGCTGTTTTTT	CASSEGTVGELFF
16	TRBJ2-1	TRBD1	NA	TRBV7-2	TGTGCCAGCAGCCCCCGGGACAGACCTCTAGGGAATGAGCAGTTCTTC	CASSPRDRPLGNEQFF
16	TRBJ1-2	TRBD1	NA	TRBV28	TGTGCCAGCAGTTTTCTAGGGACAGGGGGACCTCTTGGCTACACCTTC	CASSFLGTGGPLGYTF
13	TRBJ2-1	NA	NA	TRBV7-2	TGTGCCAGCAGCTCCGAGGGAGTCTTAGGGCAGTTCTTC	CASSSEGVLGQFF
14	TRBJ1-4	TRBD1	NA	TRBV9	TGTGCCAGCAACTCGAGGGGGCTGAATGAAAAACTGTTTTTT	CASNSRGLNEKLFF
17	TRBJ2-1	TRBD1	NA	TRBV5-1	TGCGCCAGCAGCTATCCAGGACAGGGTAAATTGTACAATGAGCAGTTCTTC	CASSYPGQGKLYNEQFF
18	TRBJ2-3	TRBD2	NA	TRBV5-4	TGTGCCAGCAGCCCCTCCGTGACTAGCGGGGGGGCCTCAGATACGCAGTATTTT	CASSPSVTSGGASDTQYF
17	TRBJ2-7	NA	NA	TRBV28	TGTGCCAGCAGTCCAGATCCTTGGGGGCGTAGCTCCTACGAGCAGTACTTC	CASSPDPWGRSSYEQYF
13	TRBJ2-7	NA	once	TRBV5-5	TGTGCCAGCAGCTTGGCCGCCCTTGAGGAGCAGTACTTC	CASSLAALEEQYF
16	TRBJ2-3	NA	NA	TRBV9	TGTGCCAGCAGCTTCCGCCCGGCCCAGGGCACAGATACGCAGTATTTT	CASSFRPAQGTDTQYF
15	TRBJ1-3	TRBD1	NA	TRBV5-1	TGCGCCAGCAGTCGGACAGGGCTCTCTGGAAACACCATATATTTT	CASSRTGLSGNTIYF
16	TRBJ2-7	TRBD1	NA	TRBV7-2	TGTGCCAGCAGCTTAGTGCGGACAGGTTCGAGTTACGAGCAGTACTTC	CASSLVRTGSSYEQYF
20	TRBJ2-6	NA	NA	TRBV19	TGTGCCAGTAAAGGGTGGAACTTGGGTCGGGGAAAGTCTGGGGCCAACGTCCTGACTTTC	CASKGWNLGRGKSGANVLTF
14	TRBJ1-5	NA	NA	TRBV28	TGTGCCAGCACCGTTACGGTTAGCAATCAGCCCCAGCATTTT	CASTVTVSNQPQHF
14	TRBJ2-7	NA	NA	TRBV5-1	TGCGCCAGCAGCTTGGCCGAGTACTCCTACGAGCAGTACTTC	CASSLAEYSYEQYF
17	TRBJ1-2	NA	NA	TRBV15	TGTGCCACCAGCAGGAAACCCCCGGACAGAGAAGGAGATGGCTACACCTTC	CATSRKPPDREGDGYTF
16	TRBJ2-3	TRBD2	once	TRBV4-2	TGTGCCAGCAGGTCCAGCGGGGGGGCACCCTCAGATACGCAGTATTTT	CASRSSGGAPSDTQYF
14	TRBJ1-5	NA	once	TRBV18	TGTGCCAGCTCACCATTGCAGGAAAATCAGCCCCAGCATTTT	CASSPLQENQPQHF
14	TRBJ1-2	TRBD1	few	TRBV28	TGTGCCAGCAGTTTCACCGGGACAGGGTTTGGCTACACCTTC	CASSFTGTGFGYTF
15	TRBJ1-2	NA	NA	TRBV6-7	TGTGCCAGCAGCCCACACCCCAACAGATACTATGGCTACACCTTC	CASSPHPNRYYGYTF
14	TRBJ2-1	NA	NA	TRBV9	TGTGCCAGCAGCCCCGGGGACAATTACAATGAGCAGTTCTTC	CASSPGDNYNEQFF
13	TRBJ2-5	TRBD2	NA	TRBV3-1/TRBV3-2	TGTGCCGTAAAGCGGGGGGGCGTTGAGACCCAGTACTTC	CAVKRGGVETQYF
12	TRBJ1-5	NA	NA	TRBV19	TGTGCCAGTAGTATGAGGAATCAGCCCCAGCATTTT	CASSMRNQPQHF
15	TRBJ2-1	NA	NA	TRBV7-9	TGTGCCAGCAGCTTAGCAGGGACTTCCTACAATGAGCAGTTCTTC	CASSLAGTSYNEQFF
15	TRBJ1-4	TRBD1	NA	TRBV28	TGTGCCAGCAGCGATAACAGGGGGGTGAGCGAAAAACTGTTTTTT	CASSDNRGVSEKLFF
16	TRBJ1-4	TRBD1	NA	TRBV7-9	TGTGCCAGCAGCGTAAACACAGGGGGGACTAATGAAAAACTGTTTTTT	CASSVNTGGTNEKLFF
15	TRBJ2-7	NA	NA	TRBV4-1	TGCGCCAGCAGCCAAGTCGGGCGGGGGCACGGCGAGCAGTACTTC	CASSQVGRGHGEQYF
11	TRBJ2-1	NA	NA	TRBV25-1	TGTGCCAGCAGTGTCTACTATGAGCAGTTCTTC	CASSVYYEQFF